The sequence of this T cell receptor (beta chain) was determined in a study of T cells of healthy individuals. TCRdb redid the calling of the 5' RACE reads with MiXCR, one entry per CDR3 protein. This sample has about 82,000 distinct CDR3 sequences, with about 5% found just once. V was clipped by 5 bases and J by 7 bases, with 14 bases between them. The CDR3 runs to 12 residues. CDR1 is GTSNPN and CDR2 is SVGIG in the germline V gene (reference sequence). The rearrangement uses TRBV30 and TRBJ1-2; D is undetermined. This sequence originates from a female donor in good health. CDR3 residues: CAWGRGGIGYTF. CDR3 coding DNA: TGTGCCTGGGGCCGTGGCGGTATTGGCTACACCTTC. Filled out from reference TRBV30 and TRBJ1-2, the complete variable domain reads SQTIHQWPATLVQPVGSPLSLECTVEGTSNPNLYWYRQAAGRGLQLLFYSVGIGQISSEVPQNLSASRPQDRQFILSSKKLLLSDSGFYLCAWGRGGIGYTFGSGTRLTVV.